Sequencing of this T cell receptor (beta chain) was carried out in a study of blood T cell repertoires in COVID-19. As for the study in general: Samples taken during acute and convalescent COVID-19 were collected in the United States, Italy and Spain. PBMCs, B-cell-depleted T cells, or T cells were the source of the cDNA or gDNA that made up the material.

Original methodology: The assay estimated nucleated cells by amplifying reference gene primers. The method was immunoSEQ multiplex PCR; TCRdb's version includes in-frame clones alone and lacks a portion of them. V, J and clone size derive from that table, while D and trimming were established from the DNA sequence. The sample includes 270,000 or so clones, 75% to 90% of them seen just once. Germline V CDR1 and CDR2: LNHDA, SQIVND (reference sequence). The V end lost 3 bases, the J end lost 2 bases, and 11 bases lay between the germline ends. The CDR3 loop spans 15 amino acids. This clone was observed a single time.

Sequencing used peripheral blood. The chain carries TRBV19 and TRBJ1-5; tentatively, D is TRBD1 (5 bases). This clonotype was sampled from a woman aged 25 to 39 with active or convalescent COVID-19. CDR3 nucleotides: TGTGCCAGTAGTATGACGGGGGTGGGCAATCAGCCCCAGCATTTT. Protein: CASSMTGVGNQPQHF.